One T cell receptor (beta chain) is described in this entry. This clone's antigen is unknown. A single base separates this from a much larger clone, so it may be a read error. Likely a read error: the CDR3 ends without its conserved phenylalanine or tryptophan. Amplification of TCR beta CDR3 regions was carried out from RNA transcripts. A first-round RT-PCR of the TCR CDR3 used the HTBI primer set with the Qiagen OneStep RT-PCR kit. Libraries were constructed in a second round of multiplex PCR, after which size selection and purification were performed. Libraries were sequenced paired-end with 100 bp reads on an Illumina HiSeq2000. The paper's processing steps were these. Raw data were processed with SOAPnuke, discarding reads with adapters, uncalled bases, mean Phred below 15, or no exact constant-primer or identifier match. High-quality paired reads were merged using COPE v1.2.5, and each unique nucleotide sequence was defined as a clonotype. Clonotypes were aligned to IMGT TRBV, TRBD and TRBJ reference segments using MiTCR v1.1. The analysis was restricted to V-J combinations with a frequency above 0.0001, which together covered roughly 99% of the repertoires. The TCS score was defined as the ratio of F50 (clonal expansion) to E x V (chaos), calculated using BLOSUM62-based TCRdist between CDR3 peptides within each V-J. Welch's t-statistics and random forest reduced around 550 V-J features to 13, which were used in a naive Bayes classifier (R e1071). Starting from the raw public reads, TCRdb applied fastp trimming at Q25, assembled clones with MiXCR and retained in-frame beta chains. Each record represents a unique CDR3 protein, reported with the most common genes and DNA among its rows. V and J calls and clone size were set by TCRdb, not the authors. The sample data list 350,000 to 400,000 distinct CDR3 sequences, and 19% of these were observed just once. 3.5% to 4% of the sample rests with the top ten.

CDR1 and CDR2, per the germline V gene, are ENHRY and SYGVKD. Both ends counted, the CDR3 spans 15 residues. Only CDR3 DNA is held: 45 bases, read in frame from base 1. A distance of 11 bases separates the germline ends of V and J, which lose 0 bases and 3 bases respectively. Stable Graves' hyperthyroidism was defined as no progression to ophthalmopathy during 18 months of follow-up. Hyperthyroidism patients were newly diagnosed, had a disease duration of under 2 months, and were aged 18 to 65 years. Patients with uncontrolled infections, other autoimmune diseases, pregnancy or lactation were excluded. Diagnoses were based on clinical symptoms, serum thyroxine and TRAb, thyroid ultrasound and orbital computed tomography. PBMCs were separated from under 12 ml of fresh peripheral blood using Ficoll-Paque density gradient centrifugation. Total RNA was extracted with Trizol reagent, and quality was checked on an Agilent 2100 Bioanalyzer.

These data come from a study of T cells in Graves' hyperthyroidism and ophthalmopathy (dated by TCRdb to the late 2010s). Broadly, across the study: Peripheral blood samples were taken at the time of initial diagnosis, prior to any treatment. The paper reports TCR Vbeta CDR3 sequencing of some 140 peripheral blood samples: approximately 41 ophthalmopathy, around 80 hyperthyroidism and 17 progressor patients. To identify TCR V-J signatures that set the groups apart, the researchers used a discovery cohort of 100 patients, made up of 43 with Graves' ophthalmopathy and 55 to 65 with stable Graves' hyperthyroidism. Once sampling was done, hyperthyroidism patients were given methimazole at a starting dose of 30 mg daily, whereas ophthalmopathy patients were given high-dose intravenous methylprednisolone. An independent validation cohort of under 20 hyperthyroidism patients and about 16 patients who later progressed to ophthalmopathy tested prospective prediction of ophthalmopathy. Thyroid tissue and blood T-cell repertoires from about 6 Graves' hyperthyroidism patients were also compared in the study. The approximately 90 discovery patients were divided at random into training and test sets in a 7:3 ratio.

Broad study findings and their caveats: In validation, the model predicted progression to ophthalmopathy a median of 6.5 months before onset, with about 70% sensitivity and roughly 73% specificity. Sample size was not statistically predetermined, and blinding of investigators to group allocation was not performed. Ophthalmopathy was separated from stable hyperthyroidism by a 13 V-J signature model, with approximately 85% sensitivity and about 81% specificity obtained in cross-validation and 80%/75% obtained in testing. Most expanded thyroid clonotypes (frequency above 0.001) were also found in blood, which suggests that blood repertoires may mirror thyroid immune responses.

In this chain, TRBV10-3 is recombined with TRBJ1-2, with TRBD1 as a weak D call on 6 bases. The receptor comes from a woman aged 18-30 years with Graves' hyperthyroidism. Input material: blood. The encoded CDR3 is CAISESGRGDYGYTV. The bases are TGTGCCATCAGTGAGTCTGGCAGGGGAGACTATGGCTACACCGTC.